This T cell receptor beta chain is from a study of blood T cell repertoires in COVID-19. A few counts support this clone. Produced via immunoSEQ multiplex PCR; TCRdb's table is partial and in-frame only. The repertoire includes 95,000 to 100,000 clones, approximately 84% of them detected once, and about 10% sits in the top ten. The germline V gene has CDR1 MNHNY and CDR2 SVGAGI (reference sequence). Trimming pared 5 bases from V and 4 bases from J, leaving 23 bases between. There are 17 residues in the CDR3. V and J are TRBV6-6 and TRBJ1-2; perhaps TRBD1 as D (6 bases). The receptor was derived from a man in his 70s with acute or convalescent COVID-19. The sequenced sample was peripheral blood. DNA for the CDR3: TGTGCCAGCAGTCTCACCTTTACAGGGCAGTCCCCCTATGGCTACACCTTC. Translating gives CASSLTFTGQSPYGYTF.